These T cell receptor beta chains were read from a single sample in a study of blood T cell repertoires in COVID-19. The repertoire was sequenced with immunoSEQ multiplex PCR; TCRdb's copy has only in-frame clones and lacks some. Among more than 100,000 clones listed, about 86% were seen once. Specimen: peripheral blood. The receptor source for this set is a human donor in a cohort sampled during active COVID-19. CDR3s include the opening cysteine and the closing phenylalanine or tryptophan. The order of the fields is J gene, D gene, V gene, clone size, CDR3 length, CDR3 DNA, CDR3 protein. A D gene is named only where the DNA matches it firmly. The size field is filled for only some rows; it gives once, few, many or a size class.

J gene: TRBJ2-3
D gene: TRBD1
V gene: TRBV5-1
clone size: .
CDR3 length: 15
CDR3 DNA: TGCGCCAGCAGCTCCGGGACAGGGACAGCAGATACGCAGTATTTT
CDR3 protein: CASSSGTGTADTQYF

J gene: TRBJ2-5
D gene: .
V gene: TRBV12-3/TRBV12-4
clone size: .
CDR3 length: 11
CDR3 DNA: TGTGCCAGCAGTTTGAGGGAGACCCAGTACTTC
CDR3 protein: CASSLRETQYF

J gene: TRBJ1-2
D gene: TRBD1
V gene: TRBV6-5
clone size: .
CDR3 length: 15
CDR3 DNA: TGTGCCAGCATCGGGGACAGGGCTTTCGGCTATGGCTACACCTTC
CDR3 protein: CASIGDRAFGYGYTF

J gene: TRBJ2-7
D gene: .
V gene: TRBV27
clone size: .
CDR3 length: 14
CDR3 DNA: TGTGCCAGCAGTTTGGAGCGGGTGGGGTACGAGCAGTACTTC
CDR3 protein: CASSLERVGYEQYF

J gene: TRBJ1-3
D gene: .
V gene: TRBV6-6
clone size: .
CDR3 length: 15
CDR3 DNA: TGTGCCAGCAGGGGAAGGACTTACTCTGGAAACACCATATATTTT
CDR3 protein: CASRGRTYSGNTIYF

J gene: TRBJ2-7
D gene: TRBD1
V gene: TRBV9
clone size: .
CDR3 length: 15
CDR3 DNA: TGTGCCAGCAGCCCTACCCGGGACAGGGCCCACGAGCAGTACTTC
CDR3 protein: CASSPTRDRAHEQYF

J gene: TRBJ1-2
D gene: .
V gene: TRBV28
clone size: .
CDR3 length: 14
CDR3 DNA: TGTGCCAGCACCGTTGGAGGGGATAACTATGGCTACACCTTC
CDR3 protein: CASTVGGDNYGYTF

J gene: TRBJ2-1
D gene: TRBD2
V gene: TRBV27
clone size: .
CDR3 length: 15
CDR3 DNA: TGTGCCAGCAGCGGCGGGAGTGGATCCTACAATGAGCAGTTCTTC
CDR3 protein: CASSGGSGSYNEQFF

J gene: TRBJ2-7
D gene: TRBD2
V gene: TRBV6-6
clone size: .
CDR3 length: 12
CDR3 DNA: TGTGCCAGTGCAGCGGGGAAGGGCGAGCAGTACTTC
CDR3 protein: CASAAGKGEQYF

J gene: TRBJ2-3
D gene: .
V gene: TRBV11-1
clone size: .
CDR3 length: 14
CDR3 DNA: TGTGCCAGCAGCTCCTGGGGGGGCGGAGATACGCAGTATTTT
CDR3 protein: CASSSWGGGDTQYF

J gene: TRBJ1-1
D gene: .
V gene: TRBV10-1
clone size: .
CDR3 length: 15
CDR3 DNA: TGCGCCAGCAGTGCATTGAGGGTTTTGGGCACTGAAGCTTTCTTT
CDR3 protein: CASSALRVLGTEAFF

J gene: TRBJ2-7
D gene: TRBD2
V gene: TRBV7-9
clone size: .
CDR3 length: 14
CDR3 DNA: TGTGCCAGCAGCCCAGGACTAGGACCCTACGAGCAGTACTTC
CDR3 protein: CASSPGLGPYEQYF

J gene: TRBJ2-5
D gene: TRBD2
V gene: TRBV6-5
clone size: .
CDR3 length: 15
CDR3 DNA: TGTGCCAGCAGTCCCAGCGGGAGCATGGGGGAGACCCAGTACTTC
CDR3 protein: CASSPSGSMGETQYF

J gene: TRBJ1-5
D gene: .
V gene: TRBV6-6
clone size: few
CDR3 length: 13
CDR3 DNA: TGTGCCAGCAGTTACGGAGCGTTTCAGCCCCAGCATTTT
CDR3 protein: CASSYGAFQPQHF

J gene: TRBJ1-1
D gene: TRBD1
V gene: TRBV6-2/TRBV6-3
clone size: .
CDR3 length: 15
CDR3 DNA: TGTGCCAGCAGTTACTCCGGACAGGGCCACACTGAAGCTTTCTTT
CDR3 protein: CASSYSGQGHTEAFF

J gene: TRBJ2-5
D gene: .
V gene: TRBV5-1
clone size: .
CDR3 length: 16
CDR3 DNA: TGCGCCAGCAGCTTGGGGTCTGCGGGGGCTCAAGAGACCCAGTACTTC
CDR3 protein: CASSLGSAGAQETQYF

J gene: TRBJ2-3
D gene: .
V gene: TRBV19
clone size: .
CDR3 length: 12
CDR3 DNA: TGTGCCACCCTGCATGAGGGGGTTACGCAGTATTTT
CDR3 protein: CATLHEGVTQYF

J gene: TRBJ1-2
D gene: .
V gene: TRBV12-3/TRBV12-4
clone size: .
CDR3 length: 12
CDR3 DNA: TGTGCCAGCAGTTTTGGCCGCTATGGCTACACCTTC
CDR3 protein: CASSFGRYGYTF

J gene: TRBJ2-5
D gene: .
V gene: TRBV7-8
clone size: once
CDR3 length: 14
CDR3 DNA: TGTGCCAGCAGCTTAGCCGGGGGGCTAGAGACCCAGTACTTC
CDR3 protein: CASSLAGGLETQYF

J gene: TRBJ2-1
D gene: TRBD2
V gene: TRBV28
clone size: .
CDR3 length: 13
CDR3 DNA: TGTGCCAGTGAGCGGGGATCCTACAATGAGCAGTTCTTC
CDR3 protein: CASERGSYNEQFF

J gene: TRBJ2-7
D gene: .
V gene: TRBV29-1
clone size: .
CDR3 length: 11
CDR3 DNA: TGCAGCGCCCCACTCGGTAACGAGCAGTACTTC
CDR3 protein: CSAPLGNEQYF